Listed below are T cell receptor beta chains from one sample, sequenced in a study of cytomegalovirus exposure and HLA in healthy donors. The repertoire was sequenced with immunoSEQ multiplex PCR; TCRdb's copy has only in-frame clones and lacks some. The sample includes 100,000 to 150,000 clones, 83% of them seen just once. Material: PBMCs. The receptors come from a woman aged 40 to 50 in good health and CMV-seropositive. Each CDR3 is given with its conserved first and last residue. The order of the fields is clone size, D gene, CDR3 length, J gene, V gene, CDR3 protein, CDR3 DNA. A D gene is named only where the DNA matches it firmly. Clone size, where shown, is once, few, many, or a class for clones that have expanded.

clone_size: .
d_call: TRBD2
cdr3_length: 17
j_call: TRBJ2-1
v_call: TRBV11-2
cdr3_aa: CASSLGLAGNSYNEQFF
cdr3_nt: TGTGCCAGCAGCTTAGGCCTAGCGGGCAACTCCTACAATGAGCAGTTCTTC

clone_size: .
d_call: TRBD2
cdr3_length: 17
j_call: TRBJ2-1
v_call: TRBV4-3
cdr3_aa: CASSQGNRVTTGTSPFF
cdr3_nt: TGCGCCAGCAGCCAAGGGAACAGGGTTACAACCGGGACTAGCCCGTTCTTC

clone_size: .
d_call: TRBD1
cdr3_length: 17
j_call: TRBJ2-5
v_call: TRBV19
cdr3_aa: CASSIGIPPDRQETQYF
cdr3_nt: TGTGCCAGTAGTATAGGGATACCGCCGGACAGGCAAGAGACCCAGTACTTC

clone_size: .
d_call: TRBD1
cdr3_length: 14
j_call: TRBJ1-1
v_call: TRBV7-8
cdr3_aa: CASSLGGQGCEAFF
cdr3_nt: TGTGCCAGCAGCTTAGGGGGACAGGGCTGTGAAGCTTTCTTT

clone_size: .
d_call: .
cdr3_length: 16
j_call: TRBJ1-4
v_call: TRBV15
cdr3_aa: CATSGRTVSTNEKLFF
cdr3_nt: TGTGCCACCAGCGGCAGGACAGTCTCAACTAATGAAAAACTGTTTTTT

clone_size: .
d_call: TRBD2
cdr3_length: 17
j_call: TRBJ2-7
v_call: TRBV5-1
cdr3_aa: CASRGVAGGKASYEQYF
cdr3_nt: TGCGCCAGCAGAGGGGTAGCGGGAGGGAAAGCTTCCTACGAGCAGTACTTC

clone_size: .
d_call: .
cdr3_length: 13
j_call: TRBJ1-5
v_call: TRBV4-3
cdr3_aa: CASSRLLAQPQHF
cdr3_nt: TGCGCCAGCAGCCGGCTCTTGGCACAGCCCCAGCATTTT

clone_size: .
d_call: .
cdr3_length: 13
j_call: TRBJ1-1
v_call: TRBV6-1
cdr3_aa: CASSENSAGRLVF
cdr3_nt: TGTGCCAGCAGTGAAAATAGTGCGGGCCGCCTGGTCTTT

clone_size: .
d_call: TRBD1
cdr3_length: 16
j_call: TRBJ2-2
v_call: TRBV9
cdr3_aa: CASSVGGTANTGELFF
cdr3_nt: TGTGCCAGCAGCGTAGGTGGGACAGCGAACACCGGGGAGCTGTTTTTT

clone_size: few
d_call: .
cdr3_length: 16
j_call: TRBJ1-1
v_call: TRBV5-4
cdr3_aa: CASSPPSGRASTEAFF
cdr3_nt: TGTGCCAGCAGCCCACCCTCGGGGAGGGCGAGTACTGAAGCTTTCTTT

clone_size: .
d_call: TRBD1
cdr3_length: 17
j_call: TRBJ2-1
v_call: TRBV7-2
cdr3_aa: CASSLEGAGFSYNEQFF
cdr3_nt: TGTGCCAGCAGCTTAGAGGGGGCAGGCTTTTCCTACAATGAGCAGTTCTTC

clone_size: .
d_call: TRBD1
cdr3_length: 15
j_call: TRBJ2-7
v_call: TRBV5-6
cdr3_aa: CASSVPGQGFYEQYF
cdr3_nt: TGTGCCAGCAGCGTGCCGGGACAGGGATTCTACGAGCAGTACTTC

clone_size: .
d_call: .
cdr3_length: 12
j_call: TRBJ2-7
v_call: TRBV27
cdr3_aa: CASGQFSYEQYF
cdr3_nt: TGTGCCAGCGGACAGTTCTCCTACGAGCAGTACTTC

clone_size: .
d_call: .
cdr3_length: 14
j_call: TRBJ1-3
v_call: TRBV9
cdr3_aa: CASSAGGDGNTIYF
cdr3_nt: TGTGCCAGCAGCGCTGGAGGGGATGGAAACACCATATATTTT

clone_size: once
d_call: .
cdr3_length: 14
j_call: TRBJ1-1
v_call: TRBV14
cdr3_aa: CASSHKLRGTEAFF
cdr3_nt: TGTGCCAGCAGCCATAAACTCAGGGGCACTGAAGCTTTCTTT

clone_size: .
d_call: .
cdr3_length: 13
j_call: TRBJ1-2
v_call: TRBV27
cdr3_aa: CASSLGGGDGYTF
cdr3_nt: TGTGCCAGCAGTTTAGGTGGGGGCGATGGCTACACCTTC

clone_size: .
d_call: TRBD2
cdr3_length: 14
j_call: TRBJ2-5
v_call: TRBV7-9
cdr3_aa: CASSGAGEQETQYF
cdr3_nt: TGTGCCAGCAGCGGTGCGGGGGAGCAAGAGACCCAGTACTTC

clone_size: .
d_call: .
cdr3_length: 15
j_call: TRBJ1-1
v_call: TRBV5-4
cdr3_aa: CASSVGGGRNTEAFF
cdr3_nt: TGTGCCAGCAGCGTTGGCGGGGGGCGGAACACTGAAGCTTTCTTT

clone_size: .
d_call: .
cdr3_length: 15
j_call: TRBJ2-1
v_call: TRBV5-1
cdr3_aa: CASSLVPGVTNEQFF
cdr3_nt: TGCGCCAGCAGCTTGGTACCGGGAGTCACCAATGAGCAGTTCTTC

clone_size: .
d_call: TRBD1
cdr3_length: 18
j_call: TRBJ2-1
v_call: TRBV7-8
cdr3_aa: CASSPTYRTGGRSNEQFF
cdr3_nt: TGTGCCAGCAGCCCTACGTACAGGACAGGGGGACGGTCCAATGAGCAGTTCTTC

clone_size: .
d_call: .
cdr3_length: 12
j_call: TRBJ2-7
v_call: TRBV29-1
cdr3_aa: CSVSGATYEQYF
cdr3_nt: TGCAGCGTTAGCGGAGCTACGTACGAGCAGTACTTC

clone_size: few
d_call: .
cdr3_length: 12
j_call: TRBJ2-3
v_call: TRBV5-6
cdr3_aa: CASRILRDTQYF
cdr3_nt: TGTGCCAGCAGGATATTACGGGATACGCAGTATTTT

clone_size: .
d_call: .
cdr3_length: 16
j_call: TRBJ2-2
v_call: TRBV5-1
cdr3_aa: CASSPLVGLNTGELFF
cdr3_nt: TGCGCCAGCAGCCCCCTGGTGGGCCTAAACACCGGGGAGCTGTTTTTT

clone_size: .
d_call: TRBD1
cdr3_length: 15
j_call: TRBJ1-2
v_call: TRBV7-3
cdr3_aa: CASSPEGTGGAGYTF
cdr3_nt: TGTGCCAGCAGCCCGGAGGGGACAGGGGGCGCTGGCTACACCTTC

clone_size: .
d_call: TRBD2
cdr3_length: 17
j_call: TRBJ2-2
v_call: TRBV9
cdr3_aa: CASSPLGTSGNTGELFF
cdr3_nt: TGTGCCAGCAGCCCCCTCGGGACTAGTGGTAACACCGGGGAGCTGTTTTTT

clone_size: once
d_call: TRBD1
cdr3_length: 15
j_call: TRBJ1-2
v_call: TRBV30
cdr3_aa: CACPDRGNSNYGYTF
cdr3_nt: TGTGCCTGTCCGGACAGGGGGAATTCTAACTATGGCTACACCTTC

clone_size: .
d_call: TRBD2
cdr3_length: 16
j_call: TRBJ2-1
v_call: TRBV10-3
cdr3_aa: CAISEFLAGKGNEQFF
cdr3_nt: TGTGCCATCAGTGAGTTCCTAGCGGGAAAAGGGAATGAGCAGTTCTTC

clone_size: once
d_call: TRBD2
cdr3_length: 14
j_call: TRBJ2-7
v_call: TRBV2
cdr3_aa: CASSTRTSPHEQYF
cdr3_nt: TGTGCCAGCAGTACCCGGACTAGTCCCCACGAGCAGTACTTC

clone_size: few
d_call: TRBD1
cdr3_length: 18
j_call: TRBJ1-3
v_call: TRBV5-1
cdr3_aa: CASSDEPPGQGSGNTIYF
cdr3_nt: TGCGCCAGCAGCGATGAACCACCGGGACAGGGCTCTGGAAACACCATATATTTT